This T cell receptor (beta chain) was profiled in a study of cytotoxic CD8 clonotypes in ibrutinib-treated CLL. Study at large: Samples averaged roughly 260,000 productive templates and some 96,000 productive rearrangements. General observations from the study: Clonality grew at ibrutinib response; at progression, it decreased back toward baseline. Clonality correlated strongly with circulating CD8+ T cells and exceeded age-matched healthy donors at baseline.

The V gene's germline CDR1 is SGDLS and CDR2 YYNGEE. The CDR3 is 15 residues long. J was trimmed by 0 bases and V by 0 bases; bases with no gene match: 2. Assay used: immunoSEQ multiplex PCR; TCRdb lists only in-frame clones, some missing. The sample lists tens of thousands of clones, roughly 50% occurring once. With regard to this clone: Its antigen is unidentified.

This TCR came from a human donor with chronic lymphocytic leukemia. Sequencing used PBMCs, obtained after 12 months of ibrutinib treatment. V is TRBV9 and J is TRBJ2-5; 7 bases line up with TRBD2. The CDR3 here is CASSVGLADQETQYF. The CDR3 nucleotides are TGTGCCAGCAGCGTAGGGCTAGCGGACCAAGAGACCCAGTACTTC.